A single sample gave rise to the 27 T cell receptor beta chains below, sequenced in a study of T cell repertoires in cytomegalovirus infection. For these receptors, no antigen is known. Using its own MiXCR run on the reads, TCRdb lists one record per CDR3 protein. Among some 110,000 distinct CDR3 sequences listed, roughly 32% were seen once. Sequencing used CD8+ T cells from cultured PBMCs, obtained from culture after CMV antigen stimulation. Receptor source: a human donor in good health (CMV status not recorded). Some clones in this sample may be carry-over from other donors' samples.

This clonotype was seen only a few times. The chain joins TRBV4-3 to TRBJ1-1; D gene ambiguous. Between the trimmed V and J ends, which lost 0 bases and 3 bases, there was a span of 8 bases. The CDR3 contains 14 residues. The germline V gene encodes CDR1 LGHNA and CDR2 YSLEER. CDR3 sequence reads: CASSQDARDTEAFF. CDR3 nucleotides: TGCGCCAGCAGCCAAGATGCTAGGGACACTGAAGCTTTCTTT.

This clonotype was recorded many times. The rearrangement joins TRBV7-2 to TRBJ2-5; 9 bases align to TRBD2. The V gene end was trimmed by 6 bases and the J gene end by 5 bases; junction bases not matched to a gene: 13. CDR3 size: 16 residues. Germline lookup yields CDR1 SGHTA and CDR2 FQGNSA. CDR3 sequence reads: CASSRLSGTSYETQYF. CDR3 nucleotide sequence: TGTGCCAGCAGTCGACTCTCCGGGACTAGCTATGAGACCCAGTACTTC.

The chain is built from TRBV7-9 and TRBJ1-5; the D gene is possibly TRBD1 (6 bases). Trimming took off 5 bases at V and 6 bases at J, with 17 bases between the two ends. This CDR3 is built from 15 residues. Per germline, CDR1 SEHNR and CDR2 FQNEAQ (reference sequence). This CDR3 reads CASSPGDKGAQPQHF. The CDR3 DNA sequence: TGTGCCAGCAGCCCCGGGGACAAAGGGGCTCAGCCCCAGCATTTT. The whole variable domain, remainder taken from reference TRBV7-9 and TRBJ1-5, is DTGVSQNPRHKITKRGQNVTFRCDPISEHNRLYWYRQTLGQGPEFLTYFQNEAQLEKSRLLSDRFSAERPKGSFSTLEIQRTEQGDSAMYLCASSPGDKGAQPQHFGDGTRLSIL.

This sequence joins TRBV6-8 and TRBJ2-7; D not resolved. The length of the CDR3 is 15 residues. From germline, CDR1 is MNHGY and CDR2 SAAAGT. Trimming cost V 4 bases and J 3 bases, with 16 bases left between them. The CDR3 region has the DNA TGTGCCAGCAGTTCGGACCCTACCCACTACTACGAGCAGTACTTC. Protein: CASSSDPTHYYEQYF.

The J gene is TRBJ2-7, the V gene TRBV12-3 or TRBV12-4, with no clear D. V lost 6 bases, J lost 2 bases, and 8 bases lay in between. The CDR3 spans 12 residues. The chain's CDR3 is CASSVGPYEQYF. CDR3 coding DNA: TGTGCCAGCAGCGTTGGGCCCTACGAGCAGTACTTC.

The chain carries TRBV9 and TRBJ2-5, with 8 positions matching TRBD2. With V trimmed by 6 bases and J by 1 base, 11 bases remained unmatched. Germline loops: CDR1 SGDLS, CDR2 YYNGEE. This CDR3 contains 16 residues. Here the CDR3 DNA reads TGTGCCAGCACCCGCTATAGCGGGGATACCCAAGAGACCCAGTACTTC. This gives the protein CASTRYSGDTQETQYF.

Ten or more counts support this clonotype. The rearrangement joins TRBV6-6 to TRBJ1-2; D uncertain. V shed 6 bases and J shed 3 bases, with 11 bases lying between them. The CDR3 is 13 amino acids. Germline lookup yields CDR1 MNHNY and CDR2 SVGAGI (reference sequence). The CDR3 DNA follows: TGTGCCAGCAGCCCCCCGGGTTACTATGGCTACACCTTC. Its translation: CASSPPGYYGYTF.

This clonotype has at least ten counts. The chain couples TRBV7-2 to TRBJ2-3, with 10 positions matching TRBD2. V lost 6 bases and J lost 4; bases outside the gene matches: 7. The CDR3 is 15 amino acids. Germline V gene lookup returns CDR1 SGHTA and CDR2 FQGNSA. This chain's CDR3 is CASSPSGGLPDTQYF. CDR3 nucleotides: TGTGCCAGCAGTCCTAGCGGGGGTCTTCCAGATACGCAGTATTTT.

Ten or more counts support this clonotype. The gene calls are TRBV7-3 and TRBJ2-7; D is possibly TRBD1 (6 bases). The CDR3 has 16 residues. In germline, CDR1 is SGHTA, CDR2 FQGTGA. V lost 5 bases and J lost 5, with 22 bases in between. CDR3 DNA: TGTGCCAGCAGCCTGGGAGCCGGCCAGGGGTGGAACGAGCAGTACTTC. This translates into CASSLGAGQGWNEQYF. The variable domain in full, with the rest retrieved from reference TRBV7-3 and TRBJ2-7, is GAGVSQTPSNKVTEKGKYVELRCDPISGHTALYWYRQSLGQGPEFLIYFQGTGAADDSGLPNDRFFAVRPEGSVSTLKIQRTERGDSAVYLCASSLGAGQGWNEQYFGPGTRLTVT.

This clonotype was detected a few times. It may be a read error: a sequence one base away is much more abundant. The chain carries TRBV11-2 and TRBJ2-7; D is unclear. In germline, CDR1 is SGHAT, CDR2 FQNNGV. V gave up 5 bases and J gave up 3 bases, with 5 bases separating them. The CDR3 is 11 amino acids. The CDR3 DNA reads TGTGCCAGCAGCAAAAACTACGAGCAGTACTTC. Translated, it gives CASSKNYEQYF.

This sequence joins TRBV4-1 and TRBJ1-6, with D maybe TRBD1 (5 bases). Germline V gene data show CDR1 as MGHRA and CDR2 as YSYEKL. The CDR3 contains 19 residues. V gave up 0 bases and J gave up 3 bases, with 18 bases separating them. The CDR3 sequence: CASSQETGPTDYYNSPLHF. CDR3 bases: TGCGCCAGCAGCCAAGAGACGGGTCCGACAGACTACTATAATTCACCCCTCCACTTT.

The gene calls are TRBV6-2 or TRBV6-3 and TRBJ1-5; weak D call: TRBD1 (5 bases). V lost 5 bases, J lost 3 bases, and 11 bases lay in between. CDR3 length: 14 amino acids. Germline values: CDR1 MNHEY, CDR2 SVGEGT. CDR3 in DNA: TGTGCCAGCAGTGACGACAGATACAATCAGCCCCAGCATTTT. Translation: CASSDDRYNQPQHF.

The gene calls are TRBV20-1 and TRBJ1-2, with TRBD1 identical over 7 bases. The V and J ends lost 6 bases and 4 bases, in that order; junction bases with no gene match: 14. The CDR3 contains 15 residues. The germline CDR1 and CDR2 sequences are DFQATT and SNEGSKA (reference sequence). The CDR3 sequence: CSATVGEHRGYGYTF. CDR3 nucleotides: TGCAGTGCAACCGTGGGGGAACACAGGGGCTATGGCTACACCTTC.

In this sample, this clonotype turned up many times. This chain connects TRBV7-2 to TRBJ1-5; D not certain. The CDR3 is 15 residues long. The V and J ends lost 1 base and 0 bases respectively, with 7 bases between them. Germline V gene lookup returns CDR1 SGHTA and CDR2 FQGNSA. The CDR3: CASSLVWASNQPQHF. CDR3 coding DNA: TGTGCCAGCAGCTTAGTTTGGGCTAGCAATCAGCCCCAGCATTTT.

The V call is TRBV19, the J call TRBJ2-5, with 15 positions matching TRBD2. Germline V CDR1 and CDR2: LNHDA, SQIVND (reference sequence). J gave up 0 bases and V 3 bases, and 5 bases lay outside the gene matches. This CDR3 has 18 amino acids. The CDR3 DNA sequence: TGTGCCAGTAGTATGAGGGGACTAGCGGGGGGATACCAAGAGACCCAGTACTTC. Translated: CASSMRGLAGGYQETQYF.

In this sample, this clonotype turned up once. V is TRBV4-3 and J is TRBJ2-3; weak D call: TRBD1 (6 bases). Between the trimmed V and J ends, which lost 0 bases and 4 bases, there was a span of 14 bases. Germline loops: CDR1 LGHNA, CDR2 YSLEER. The CDR3 is made up of 16 amino acids. The DNA for the CDR3 is TGCGCCAGCAGCCAAGAGTTTGGTCAGGGGTCAGATACGCAGTATTTT. This gives the protein CASSQEFGQGSDTQYF.

This clonotype occurred many times. This rearrangement joins TRBV2 to TRBJ2-7; 7 bases agree with TRBD2. The CDR3 is made up of 13 amino acids. With V trimmed by 3 bases and J by 6 bases, 5 bases remained unmatched. Per germline, CDR1 SNHLY and CDR2 FYNNEI. CDR3 sequence (DNA): TGTGCCAGCAGTGATCACGGGAGGTTCGAGCAGTACTTC. Its protein product is CASSDHGRFEQYF.

This clonotype showed up just a few times. The genes are TRBV6-5 and TRBJ1-5; D might be TRBD1 (5 bases). Trimming pared 0 bases from V and 1 base from J, leaving 7 bases between. The germline gives CDR1 MNHEY, CDR2 SVGAGI. The CDR3 runs 15 residues. CDR3 region: CASSYSAGSNQPQHF. The CDR3 DNA follows: TGTGCCAGCAGTTACTCCGCAGGGAGCAATCAGCCCCAGCATTTT.

To note about this clonotype: A read error may account for a junction end that differs from germline. The CDR3 region is CVSSSGGGRRHTDTQYF. The CDR3 nucleotides are TGTGTCAGCAGTTCCGGAGGTGGAAGGAGGCACACAGATACGCAGTATTTT. The V and J genes are TRBV12-3 or TRBV12-4 and TRBJ2-3, with D possibly matching TRBD2 (5 bases). The CDR3 consists of 17 residues.

This clonotype was counted only a few times. The gene calls are TRBV2 and TRBJ2-3, with D possibly matching TRBD2 (6 bases). The CDR3 contains 18 residues. The ends were cut back, 0 bases at V and 3 bases at J, with 19 bases in the middle. CDR1 and CDR2 (germline): SNHLY, FYNNEI. CDR3 DNA: TGTGCCAGCAGTGAAGCGGAGGGGTTTAGCCGGCCTACAGATACGCAGTATTTT. This gives the protein CASSEAEGFSRPTDTQYF.

The chain recombines TRBV19 with TRBJ2-3, with 10 bases that match TRBD1. V was clipped by 4 bases and J by 4 bases; unmatched bases: 8. The CDR3 runs to 16 residues. Germline V gene lookup returns CDR1 LNHDA and CDR2 SQIVND (reference sequence). The CDR3 bases are TGTGCCAGTAGTACCCCGGACAGGGGGTCGTCAGATACGCAGTATTTT. This gives the protein CASSTPDRGSSDTQYF. The variable domain in full, with the rest retrieved from reference TRBV19 and TRBJ2-3, is DGGITQSPKYLFRKEGQNVTLSCEQNLNHDAMYWYRQDPGQGLRLIYYSQIVNDFQKGDIAEGYSVSREKKESFPLTVTSAQKNPTAFYLCASSTPDRGSSDTQYFGPGTRLTVL.

This clonotype was found many times. The chain uses TRBV11-2 and TRBJ1-2; D uncertain. The V gene's germline CDR1 is SGHAT and CDR2 FQNNGV. V was pared by 2 bases and J by 2 bases, with 18 bases between. CDR3 length equals 17 residues. CDR3 nucleotide sequence: TGTGCCAGCAGCTTACACTCGGGAGAGACCTCCAACTATGGCTACACCTTC. This sequence encodes CASSLHSGETSNYGYTF.

In its sample, this clonotype was seen a few times. V and J are TRBV6-5 and TRBJ1-1; no definite D call. The CDR3 totals 15 residues. Germline CDR1 is MNHEY and CDR2 is SVGAGI. V dropped 2 bases and J dropped 2 bases, with 12 bases sitting between them. CDR3 nucleotides: TGTGCCAGCAGTTACAACCGGTTCCGAAACACTGAAGCTTTCTTT. This translates into CASSYNRFRNTEAFF.

The chain joins TRBV19 to TRBJ1-1, with 7 bases fitting TRBD1. The germline V gene encodes CDR1 LNHDA and CDR2 SQIVND (reference sequence). Trimming removed 5 bases from V and 4 bases from J; junction bases left unmatched: 7. This CDR3 has 14 residues. CDR3 protein: CASSSKTGFTEAFF. In DNA, the CDR3 is TGTGCCAGTAGTTCGAAGACAGGGTTCACTGAAGCTTTCTTT.

The chain combines TRBV5-6 with TRBJ1-1; no clear D. The germline V gene has CDR1 SGHDT and CDR2 YYEEEE. Trimming cost V 7 bases and J 3 bases, with 16 bases left between them. The CDR3 contains 14 residues. The CDR3 here is CASGPGADHTEAFF. CDR3 DNA sequence: TGTGCCAGCGGCCCAGGAGCGGACCACACTGAAGCTTTCTTT. Complete variable domain (other parts from reference TRBV5-6 and TRBJ1-1): DAGVTQSPTHLIKTRGQQVTLRCSPKSGHDTVSWYQQALGQGPQFIFQYYEEEERQRGNFPDRFSGHQFPNYSSELNVNALLLGDSALYLCASGPGADHTEAFFGQGTRLTVV.

The genes are TRBV18 and TRBJ1-1, with TRBD1 matching over 8 bases. Germline V gives CDR1 KGHSH, CDR2 LQKENI. Germline trimming cut 5 bases from V and 0 bases from J; bases unmatched to any gene: 5. This CDR3 spans 15 amino acids. The CDR3 sequence: CASSLGQALNTEAFF. In DNA, the CDR3 is TGTGCCAGCTCATTGGGACAGGCGCTGAACACTGAAGCTTTCTTT. The variable domain in full, completed from reference TRBV18 and TRBJ1-1, reads NAGVMQNPRHLVRRRGQEARLRCSPMKGHSHVYWYRQLPEEGLKFMVYLQKENIIDESGMPKERFSAEFPKEGPSILRIQQVVRGDSAAYFCASSLGQALNTEAFFGQGTRLTVV.

This clonotype was counted at least ten times. The chain links TRBV19 to TRBJ1-1; 7 positions match TRBD1. CDR1 LNHDA and CDR2 SQIVND come from the germline V gene (reference sequence). The CDR3 runs 15 residues. The J segment lost 4 bases and the V segment lost 4 bases, leaving 9 bases of the junction unmatched. Written as DNA, the CDR3 is TGTGCCAGTAGTACCGAACAGGGGAGAGGCACTGAAGCTTTCTTT. Its translation: CASSTEQGRGTEAFF.